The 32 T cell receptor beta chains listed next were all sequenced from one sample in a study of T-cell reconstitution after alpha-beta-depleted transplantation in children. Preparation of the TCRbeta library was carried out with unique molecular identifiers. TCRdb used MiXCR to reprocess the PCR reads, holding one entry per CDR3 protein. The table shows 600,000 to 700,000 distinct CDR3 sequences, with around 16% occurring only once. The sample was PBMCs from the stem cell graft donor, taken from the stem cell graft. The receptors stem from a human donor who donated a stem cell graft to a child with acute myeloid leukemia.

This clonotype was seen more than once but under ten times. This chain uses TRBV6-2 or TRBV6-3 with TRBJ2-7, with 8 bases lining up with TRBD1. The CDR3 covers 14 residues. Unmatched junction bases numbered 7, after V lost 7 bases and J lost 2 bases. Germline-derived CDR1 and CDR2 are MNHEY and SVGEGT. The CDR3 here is CASIPTDRAYEQYF. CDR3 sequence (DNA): TGTGCCAGCATCCCGACGGACAGGGCCTACGAGCAGTACTTC.

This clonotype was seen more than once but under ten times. CDR3 amino acids: CATEYGNTGELFF. CDR3 nucleotides: TGTGCCACCGAATATGGGAACACCGGGGAGCTGTTTTTT. The J gene is TRBJ2-2, the V gene TRBV24-1; D uncertain. Trimming took off 9 bases at V and 1 base at J, with 8 bases between the two ends. This CDR3 has 13 residues. CDR1 is KGHDR and CDR2 is SFDVKD in the germline V gene.

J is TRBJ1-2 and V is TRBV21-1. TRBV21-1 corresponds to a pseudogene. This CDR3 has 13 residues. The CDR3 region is CASSPSGSRGYTF. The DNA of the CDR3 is TGTGCCAGCAGCCCCTCGGGGAGTAGAGGCTACACCTTC.

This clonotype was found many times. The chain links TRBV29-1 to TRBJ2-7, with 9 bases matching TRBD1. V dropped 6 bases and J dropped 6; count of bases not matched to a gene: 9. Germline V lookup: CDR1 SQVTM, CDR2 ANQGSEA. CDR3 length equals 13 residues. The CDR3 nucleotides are TGCAGCGTATTGGGGACAGGGACGGTCGAGCAGTACTTC. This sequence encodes CSVLGTGTVEQYF.

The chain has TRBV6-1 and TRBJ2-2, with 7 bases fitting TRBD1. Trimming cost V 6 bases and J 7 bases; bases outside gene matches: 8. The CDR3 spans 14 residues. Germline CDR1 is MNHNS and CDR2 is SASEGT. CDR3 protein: CASRRDSYDGELFF. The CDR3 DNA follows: TGTGCCAGCAGGAGGGACAGTTATGACGGGGAGCTGTTTTTT.

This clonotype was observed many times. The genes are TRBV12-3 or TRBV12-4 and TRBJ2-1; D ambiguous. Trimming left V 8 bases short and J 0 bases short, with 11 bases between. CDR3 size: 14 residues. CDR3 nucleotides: TGTGCCAGCGAATCCCTGGACTCCTACAATGAGCAGTTCTTC. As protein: CASESLDSYNEQFF.

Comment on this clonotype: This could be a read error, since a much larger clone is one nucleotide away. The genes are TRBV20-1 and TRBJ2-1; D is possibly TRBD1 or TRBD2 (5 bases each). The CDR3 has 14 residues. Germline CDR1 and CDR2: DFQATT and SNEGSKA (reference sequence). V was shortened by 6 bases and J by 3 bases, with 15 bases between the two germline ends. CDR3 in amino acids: CSAAEDSGYNEQFF. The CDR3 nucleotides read TGCAGTGCCGCCGAAGACAGCGGCTACAATGAGCAGTTCTTC.

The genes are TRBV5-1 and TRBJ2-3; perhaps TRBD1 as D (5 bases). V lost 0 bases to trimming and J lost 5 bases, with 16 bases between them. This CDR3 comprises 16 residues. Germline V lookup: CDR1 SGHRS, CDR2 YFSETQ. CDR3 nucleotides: TGCGCCAGCAGCTTGGAGGGCAGGGATGGGGTAGATACGCAGTATTTT. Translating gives CASSLEGRDGVDTQYF.

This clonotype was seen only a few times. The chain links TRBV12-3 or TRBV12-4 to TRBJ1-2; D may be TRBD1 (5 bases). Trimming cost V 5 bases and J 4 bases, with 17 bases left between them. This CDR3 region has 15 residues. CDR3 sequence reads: CASSQGRGGGYGYTF. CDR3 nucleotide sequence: TGTGCCAGCAGTCAAGGGCGGGGGGGAGGCTATGGCTACACCTTC.

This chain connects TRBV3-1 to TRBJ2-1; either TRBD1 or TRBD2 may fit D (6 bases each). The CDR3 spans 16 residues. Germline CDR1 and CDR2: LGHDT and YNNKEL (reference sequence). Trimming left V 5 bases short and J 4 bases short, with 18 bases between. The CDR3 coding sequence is TGTGCCAGCAGCAGACATTCAGGGGAGGCGTACAATGAGCAGTTCTTC. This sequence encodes CASSRHSGEAYNEQFF.

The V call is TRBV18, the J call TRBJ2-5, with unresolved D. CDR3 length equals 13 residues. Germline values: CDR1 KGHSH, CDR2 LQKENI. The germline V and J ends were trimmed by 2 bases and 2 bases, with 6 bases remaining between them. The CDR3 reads CASSPTQQETQYF. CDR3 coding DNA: TGTGCCAGCTCACCAACACAGCAAGAGACCCAGTACTTC.

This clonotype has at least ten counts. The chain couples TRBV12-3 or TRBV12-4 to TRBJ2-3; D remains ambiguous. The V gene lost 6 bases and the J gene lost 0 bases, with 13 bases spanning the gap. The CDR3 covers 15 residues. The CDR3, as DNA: TGTGCCAGCAGCCCACGTCGCGCCAGCACAGATACGCAGTATTTT. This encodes CASSPRRASTDTQYF.

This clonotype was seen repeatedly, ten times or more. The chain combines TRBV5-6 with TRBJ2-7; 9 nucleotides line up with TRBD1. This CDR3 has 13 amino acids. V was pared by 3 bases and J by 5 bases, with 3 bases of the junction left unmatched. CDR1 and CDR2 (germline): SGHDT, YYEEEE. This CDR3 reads CASSWDRAHEQYF. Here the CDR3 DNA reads TGTGCCAGCAGCTGGGACAGGGCTCACGAGCAGTACTTC.

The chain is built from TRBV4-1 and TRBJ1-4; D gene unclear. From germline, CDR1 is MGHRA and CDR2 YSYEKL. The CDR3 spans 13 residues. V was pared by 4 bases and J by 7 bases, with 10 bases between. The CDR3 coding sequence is TGCGCCAGCAGCCCTATACCGGGTGAAAAACTGTTTTTT. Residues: CASSPIPGEKLFF.

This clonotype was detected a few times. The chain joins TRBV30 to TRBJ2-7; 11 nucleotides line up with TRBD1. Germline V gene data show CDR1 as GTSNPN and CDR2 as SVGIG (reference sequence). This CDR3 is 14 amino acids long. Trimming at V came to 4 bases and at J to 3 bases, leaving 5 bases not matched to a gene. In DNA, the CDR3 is TGTGCCTGGACTCGGACAGGGGGCGACTACGAGCAGTACTTC. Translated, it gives CAWTRTGGDYEQYF.

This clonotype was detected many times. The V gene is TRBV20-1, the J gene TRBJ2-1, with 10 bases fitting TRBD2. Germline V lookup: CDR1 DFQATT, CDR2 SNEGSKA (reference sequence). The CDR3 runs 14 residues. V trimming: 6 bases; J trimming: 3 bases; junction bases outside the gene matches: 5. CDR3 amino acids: CSAPVAGGYNEQFF. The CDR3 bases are TGCAGTGCGCCAGTAGCGGGGGGCTACAATGAGCAGTTCTTC.

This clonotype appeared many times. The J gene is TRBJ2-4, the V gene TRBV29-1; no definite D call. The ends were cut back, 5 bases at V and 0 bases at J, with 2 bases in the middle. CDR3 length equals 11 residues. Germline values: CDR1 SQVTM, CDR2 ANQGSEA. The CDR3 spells CSVIAKNIQYF. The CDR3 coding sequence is TGCAGCGTTATAGCCAAAAACATTCAGTACTTC.

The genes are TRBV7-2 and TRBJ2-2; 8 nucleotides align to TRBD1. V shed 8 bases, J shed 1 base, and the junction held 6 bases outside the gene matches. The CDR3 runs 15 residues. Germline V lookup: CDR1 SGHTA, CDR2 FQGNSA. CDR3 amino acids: CASAPGTGNTGELFF. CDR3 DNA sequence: TGTGCCAGCGCCCCGGGGACAGGGAACACCGGGGAGCTGTTTTTT.

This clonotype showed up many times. The CDR3 spells CASSLRRLMETQYF. For the CDR3, the DNA is TGTGCCAGCAGCTTGCGCAGGCTCATGGAGACCCAGTACTTC. V and J are TRBV5-6 and TRBJ2-5; D unresolved. The CDR3 covers 14 residues. Deletions cut 1 base from V and 5 bases from J, with 12 bases between. Germline V gene data show CDR1 as SGHDT and CDR2 as YYEEEE.

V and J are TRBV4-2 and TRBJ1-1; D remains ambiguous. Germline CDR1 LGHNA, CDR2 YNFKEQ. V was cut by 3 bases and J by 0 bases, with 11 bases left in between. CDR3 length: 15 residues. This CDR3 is CASSHYRLLNTEAFF. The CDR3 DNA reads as TGTGCCAGCAGCCACTACCGACTCTTGAACACTGAAGCTTTCTTT.

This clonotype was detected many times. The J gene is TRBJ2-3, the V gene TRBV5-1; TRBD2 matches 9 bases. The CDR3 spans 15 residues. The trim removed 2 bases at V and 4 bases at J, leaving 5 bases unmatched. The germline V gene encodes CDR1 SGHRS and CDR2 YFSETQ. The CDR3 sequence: CASSLAGGDADTQYF. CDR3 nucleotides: TGCGCCAGCAGCTTAGCGGGGGGTGACGCAGATACGCAGTATTTT.

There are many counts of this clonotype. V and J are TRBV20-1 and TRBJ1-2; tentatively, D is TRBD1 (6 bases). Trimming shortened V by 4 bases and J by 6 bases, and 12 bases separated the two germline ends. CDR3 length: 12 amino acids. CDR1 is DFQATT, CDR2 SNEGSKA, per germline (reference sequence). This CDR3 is CSATDSFHGYTF. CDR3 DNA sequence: TGCAGTGCTACGGACAGTTTTCATGGCTACACCTTC.

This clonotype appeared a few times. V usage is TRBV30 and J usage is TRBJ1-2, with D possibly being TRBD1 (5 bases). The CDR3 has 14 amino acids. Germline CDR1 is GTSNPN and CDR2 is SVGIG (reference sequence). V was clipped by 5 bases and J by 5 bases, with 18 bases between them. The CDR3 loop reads CAWRKGTWVYGYTF. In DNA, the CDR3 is TGTGCCTGGCGCAAAGGGACCTGGGTATATGGCTACACCTTC. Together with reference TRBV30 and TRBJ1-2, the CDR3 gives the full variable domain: SQTIHQWPATLVQPVGSPLSLECTVEGTSNPNLYWYRQAAGRGLQLLFYSVGIGQISSEVPQNLSASRPQDRQFILSSKKLLLSDSGFYLCAWRKGTWVYGYTFGSGTRLTVV.

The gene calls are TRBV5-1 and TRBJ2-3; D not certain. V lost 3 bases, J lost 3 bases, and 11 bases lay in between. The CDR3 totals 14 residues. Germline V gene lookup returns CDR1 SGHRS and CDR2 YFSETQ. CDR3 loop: CASSWSPGTDTQYF. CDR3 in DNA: TGCGCCAGCAGCTGGTCCCCTGGGACAGATACGCAGTATTTT.

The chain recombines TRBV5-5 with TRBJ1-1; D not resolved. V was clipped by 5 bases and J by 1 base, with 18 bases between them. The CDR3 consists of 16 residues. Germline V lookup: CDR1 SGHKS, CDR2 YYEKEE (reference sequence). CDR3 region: CASRTSFGRANTEAFF. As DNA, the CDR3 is TGTGCCAGCAGGACTTCATTCGGACGGGCGAACACTGAAGCTTTCTTT.

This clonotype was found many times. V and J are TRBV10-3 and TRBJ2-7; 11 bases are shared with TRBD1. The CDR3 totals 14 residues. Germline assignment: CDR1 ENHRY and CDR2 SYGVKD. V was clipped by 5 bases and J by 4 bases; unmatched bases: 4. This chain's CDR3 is CAISPGQGVYEQYF. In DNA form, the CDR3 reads TGTGCCATCAGTCCGGGACAGGGGGTATACGAGCAGTACTTC.

The CDR3 loop reads CASSLGRGGFTDTQYF. The CDR3 nucleotides are TGTGCCAGCAGCTTGGGCCGGGGGGGTTTCACAGATACGCAGTATTTT. The chain is built from TRBV5-4 and TRBJ2-3; 8 bases line up with TRBD2. Germline V gene data show CDR1 as SGHNT and CDR2 as YYREEE (reference sequence). This CDR3 is built from 16 residues. V shed 0 bases, J shed 2 bases, and the junction held 5 bases outside the gene matches.

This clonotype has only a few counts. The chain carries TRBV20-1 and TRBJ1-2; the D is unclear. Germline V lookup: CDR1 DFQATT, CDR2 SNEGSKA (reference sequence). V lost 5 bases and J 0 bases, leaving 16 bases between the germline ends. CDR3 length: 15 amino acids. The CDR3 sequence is CSAQALRDSNYGYTF. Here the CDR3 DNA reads TGCAGTGCTCAAGCCCTTCGGGATTCTAACTATGGCTACACCTTC.

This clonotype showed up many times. The CDR3 bases are TGCAGTGCTAGTGAACGGGGGTTCGCCGGGGAGCTGTTTTTT. Translating it yields CSASERGFAGELFF. This chain links TRBV20-1 with TRBJ2-2, with D perhaps matching TRBD2 (6 bases). Deletions cut 3 bases from V and 6 bases from J, with 14 bases between. Germline CDR1 DFQATT, CDR2 SNEGSKA (reference sequence). The CDR3 extends over 14 amino acids.

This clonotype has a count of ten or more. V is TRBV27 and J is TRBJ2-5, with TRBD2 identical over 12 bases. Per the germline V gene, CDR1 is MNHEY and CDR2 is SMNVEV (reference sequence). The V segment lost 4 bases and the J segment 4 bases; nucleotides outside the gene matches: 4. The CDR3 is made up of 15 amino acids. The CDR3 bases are TGTGCCAGCAGTTCTAGCGGGGGGGCCGGAGAGACCCAGTACTTC. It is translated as CASSSSGGAGETQYF.

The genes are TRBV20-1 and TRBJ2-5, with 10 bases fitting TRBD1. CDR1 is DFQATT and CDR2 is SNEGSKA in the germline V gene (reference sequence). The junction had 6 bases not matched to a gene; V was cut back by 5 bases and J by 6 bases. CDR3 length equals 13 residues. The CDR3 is CSALDRGPKTQYF. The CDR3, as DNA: TGCAGTGCTCTTGACAGGGGGCCGAAGACCCAGTACTTC.

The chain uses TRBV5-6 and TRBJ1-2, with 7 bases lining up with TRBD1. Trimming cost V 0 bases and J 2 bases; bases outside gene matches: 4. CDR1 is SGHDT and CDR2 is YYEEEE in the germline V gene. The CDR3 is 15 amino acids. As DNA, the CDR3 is TGTGCCAGCAGCTTGGTCGACAGGGTCAACTATGGCTACACCTTC. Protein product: CASSLVDRVNYGYTF.